This T cell receptor (beta chain) was recorded in a study of blood T cell repertoires in COVID-19. Overall study context: There were acute and convalescent COVID-19 samples, and they came from the United States, Italy and Spain. PBMCs, B-cell-depleted T cells, or T cells provided the cDNA or gDNA that made up the material.

Data came from immunoSEQ multiplex PCR; TCRdb stores just in-frame clones and leaves some out. This repertoire shows fewer than 30,000 clones, approximately 64% found once; its top ten account for roughly 8%. CDR1 and CDR2 from the germline V gene are SEHNR and FQNEAQ (reference sequence). The CDR3 has 14 residues. V lost 5 bases and J 0 bases, leaving 10 bases between the germline ends. This chain joins TRBV7-9 and TRBJ1-1; D is unclear. The source of this sequence is a man between 60 and 70 years old with active or convalescent COVID-19. The material sequenced was peripheral blood. The CDR3 region is CASSLGLMNTEAFF. DNA for the CDR3: TGTGCCAGCAGCCTTGGACTGATGAACACTGAAGCTTTCTTT.